These 21 T cell receptor beta chains were sequenced from one sample in a study of PD-L1 blockade in urothelial cancer. Libraries were prepared by immunoSEQ multiplex PCR; TCRdb keeps only in-frame clonotypes and omits some of them. The sample has approximately 34,000 clones, roughly 82% seen once. Here the sequenced sample was PBMCs, taken around atezolizumab (anti-PD-L1) treatment. The receptor source for this set is a man aged 60 to 75 with urothelial cancer.

This sequence joins TRBV19 and TRBJ1-3, with TRBD1 as a possible D gene (5 bases). Trimming cost V 3 bases and J 7 bases, with 7 bases left between them. The CDR3 contains 12 residues. Germline V CDR1 and CDR2: LNHDA, SQIVND (reference sequence). As DNA, the CDR3 is TGTGCCAGTAGTATGCGGGGGAACACCATATATTTT. Residues: CASSMRGNTIYF.

J is TRBJ1-1 and V is TRBV18, with 7 bases fitting TRBD1. Germline lookup yields CDR1 KGHSH and CDR2 LQKENI. The CDR3 consists of 15 residues. J gave up 4 bases and V 3 bases, and 8 bases lay outside the gene matches. The CDR3 protein is CASSPRQGVGTEAFF. In nucleotides, the CDR3 is TGTGCCAGCTCACCCCGGCAGGGGGTAGGCACTGAAGCTTTCTTT.

The CDR3 here is CASSAEAGASYEQYF. CDR3 in DNA: TGTGCCAGCAGTGCTGAAGCGGGAGCCTCCTACGAGCAGTACTTC. V gene TRBV2 combines with J gene TRBJ2-7; 8 bases match TRBD2. This CDR3 is built from 15 residues. Trimming at V came to 4 bases and at J to 0 bases, leaving 5 bases not matched to a gene. Per germline, CDR1 SNHLY and CDR2 FYNNEI.

Written as DNA, the CDR3 is TGCGCCAGCAGCCGTGACACCTCTGGGGCCAACGTCCTGACTTTC. Encoded protein: CASSRDTSGANVLTF. The chain couples TRBV4-3 to TRBJ2-6; D gene unclear. V shed 4 bases and J shed 0 bases, with 7 bases lying between them. The CDR3 covers 15 residues. Germline CDR1 LGHNA, CDR2 YSLEER.

The rearrangement links TRBV18 to TRBJ2-3; D is possibly TRBD2 (6 bases). Trimming took 3 bases from V and 4 from J, leaving 11 bases between them. Germline V gene data show CDR1 as KGHSH and CDR2 as LQKENI. The CDR3 contains 14 residues. The CDR3 DNA is TGTGCCAGCTCACCGACTAGTGGGGCAGATACGCAGTATTTT. It yields the protein CASSPTSGADTQYF.

The CDR3 sequence is CASSPDRPPDYNEQFF. CDR3 coding DNA: TGTGCCAGCAGCCCGGACAGGCCCCCGGACTACAATGAGCAGTTCTTC. The chain recombines TRBV5-5 with TRBJ2-1; 7 positions match TRBD1. V dropped 4 bases and J dropped 3; count of bases not matched to a gene: 10. CDR3 length equals 16 residues. From germline, CDR1 is SGHKS and CDR2 YYEKEE (reference sequence).

This clone was recorded only once. V and J are TRBV4-1 and TRBJ2-7; TRBD2 matches at 10 bases. CDR1 is MGHRA and CDR2 is YSYEKL in the germline V gene. Losses at the gene ends were 1 base for V and 5 bases for J; bases not matched to a gene: 11. The CDR3 runs to 17 residues. CDR3 DNA sequence: TGCGCCAGCAGCCAAGTGGGACTAGCGTCTACTTTCCACGAGCAGTACTTC. Amino acids: CASSQVGLASTFHEQYF.

In nucleotides, the CDR3 is TGTGCCATCAGAGCGGACCGCCCCGGTCTCTCAGAAGCTTTCTTT. Residues: CAIRADRPGLSEAFF. The rearrangement joins TRBV10-3 to TRBJ1-1; D remains unclear. This CDR3 has 15 residues. V lost 6 bases, J lost 8 bases, and 22 bases lay in between. Germline V gives CDR1 ENHRY, CDR2 SYGVKD.

The V and J genes are TRBV30 and TRBJ2-3, with TRBD2 matching over 10 bases. V lost 0 bases, J lost 1 base, and 1 base stayed unmatched. The CDR3 extends over 15 amino acids. Looked up from germline, CDR1 is GTSNPN and CDR2 is SVGIG (reference sequence). This CDR3 is CAWSVGTSGTDTQYF. In DNA, the CDR3 is TGTGCCTGGAGTGTAGGGACTAGCGGCACAGATACGCAGTATTTT. Variable domain in full (rest from reference TRBV30 and TRBJ2-3): SQTIHQWPATLVQPVGSPLSLECTVEGTSNPNLYWYRQAAGRGLQLLFYSVGIGQISSEVPQNLSASRPQDRQFILSSKKLLLSDSGFYLCAWSVGTSGTDTQYFGPGTRLTVL.

This chain joins TRBV5-6 and TRBJ2-3; TRBD2 aligns across 13 bases. CDR1 and CDR2 (germline): SGHDT, YYEEEE. V lost 2 bases, J lost 3 bases, and 6 bases stayed unmatched. CDR3 length: 17 amino acids. The CDR3 protein is CASSFGLAGAVTDTQYF. In nucleotides, the CDR3 is TGTGCCAGCAGCTTTGGACTAGCGGGAGCGGTGACAGATACGCAGTATTTT.

The V call is TRBV30, the J call TRBJ2-7, with D possibly matching TRBD2 (5 bases). The CDR3 contains 14 residues. Germline-derived CDR1 and CDR2 are GTSNPN and SVGIG (reference sequence). With 3 bases removed from V and 5 bases from J, the gap between germline ends came to 17 bases. CDR3 amino acids: CAWSLPARANEQYF. The CDR3 DNA follows: TGTGCCTGGAGCTTGCCGGCGAGGGCTAACGAGCAGTACTTC.

This chain links TRBV6-6 with TRBJ1-4; D possibly corresponds to TRBD1 (6 bases). Germline V CDR1 and CDR2: MNHNY, SVGAGI (reference sequence). The CDR3 is made up of 13 amino acids. The V end was cut by 7 bases, the J end by 8 bases, with 14 bases between. CDR3 coding DNA: TGTGCCAGCAAAGGGGGGGCAAGAGAAAAACTGTTTTTT. It specifies CASKGGAREKLFF.

The chain couples TRBV7-9 to TRBJ1-2; 11 nucleotides match TRBD1. In germline, CDR1 is SEHNR, CDR2 FQNEAQ (reference sequence). Unmatched junction bases numbered 6, after V lost 5 bases and J lost 4 bases. This CDR3 has 15 residues. CDR3 protein: CASSVGQGAGYGYTF. CDR3 in DNA: TGTGCCAGCAGCGTTGGACAGGGGGCTGGCTATGGCTACACCTTC.

This clone appeared once. The gene calls are TRBV19 and TRBJ1-2; no clear D gene. Per germline, CDR1 LNHDA and CDR2 SQIVND (reference sequence). Trimming removed 5 bases from V and 3 bases from J, with 10 bases in between. The CDR3 spans 13 residues. This CDR3 reads CASSPGAYYGYTF. In DNA, the CDR3 is TGTGCCAGTAGTCCTGGAGCATACTATGGCTACACCTTC.

The chain is built from TRBV30 and TRBJ2-2; tentatively, D is TRBD2 (5 bases). V was trimmed by 4 bases and J by 5 bases, leaving 8 bases between them. Germline V gives CDR1 GTSNPN, CDR2 SVGIG (reference sequence). The CDR3 contains 12 residues. CDR3 residues: CAWNGVTGELFF. Here the CDR3 DNA reads TGTGCCTGGAACGGGGTAACCGGGGAGCTGTTTTTT.

This chain uses TRBV5-4 with TRBJ2-7, with 10 bases fitting TRBD2. CDR1 is SGHNT, CDR2 YYREEE, per germline (reference sequence). The CDR3 is 16 amino acids. The junction had 8 bases not matched to a gene; V was cut back by 5 bases and J by 0 bases. DNA of the CDR3: TGTGCCAGCAGTCCAAAAGCGGGGGGGAGCTCCTACGAGCAGTACTTC. Protein product: CASSPKAGGSSYEQYF.

In this sample, this clone turned up once. The CDR3 DNA follows: TGTGCCAGCAGCGGCCCCCAGGGAGAGACCCAGTACTTC. Amino acid sequence: CASSGPQGETQYF. V usage is TRBV7-9 and J usage is TRBJ2-5; TRBD1 might be the D (5 bases). This CDR3 comprises 13 residues. V was trimmed by 5 bases and J by 4 bases, leaving 11 bases between them. CDR1 and CDR2 (germline): SEHNR, FQNEAQ (reference sequence).

V gene TRBV15 combines with J gene TRBJ2-7; TRBD1 aligns across 9 bases. The CDR3 is 14 residues long. CDR1 is LNHNV, CDR2 YYDKDF, per germline (reference sequence). With V trimmed by 4 bases and J by 6 bases, 7 bases remained unmatched. The CDR3 loop is CATSKGRDRAEQYF. In DNA, the CDR3 is TGTGCCACCAGCAAGGGCCGGGACAGGGCCGAGCAGTACTTC. The complete variable domain, with remaining parts taken from reference TRBV15 and TRBJ2-7, reads DAMVIQNPRYQVTQFGKPVTLSCSQTLNHNVMYWYQQKSSQAPKLLFHYYDKDFNNEADTPDNFQSRRPNTSFCFLDIRSPGLGDTAMYLCATSKGRDRAEQYFGPGTRLTVT.

The chain joins TRBV7-8 to TRBJ1-4; D gene uncertain. Germline CDR1 and CDR2: SGHVS and FQNEAQ. V gave up 5 bases and J gave up 0 bases, with 13 bases separating them. This CDR3 is built from 16 residues. CDR3 region: CASSARSGATNEKLFF. Here the CDR3 DNA reads TGTGCCAGCAGCGCCCGTTCCGGGGCAACTAATGAAAAACTGTTTTTT.

The chain couples TRBV6-1 to TRBJ1-1; D ambiguous. CDR3 size: 16 residues. Germline-derived CDR1 and CDR2 are MNHNS and SASEGT. V lost 2 bases to trimming and J lost 1 base, with 14 bases between them. CDR3 sequence reads: CASSESLGVRNTEAFF. DNA for the CDR3: TGTGCCAGCAGTGAATCACTAGGAGTTAGGAACACTGAAGCTTTCTTT.

This clone was detected only once. The genes are TRBV19 and TRBJ2-7, with 9 bases fitting TRBD1. From germline, CDR1 is LNHDA and CDR2 SQIVND (reference sequence). The CDR3 runs 15 residues. V was pared by 3 bases and J by 4 bases, with 7 bases of the junction left unmatched. CDR3 in amino acids: CASSIAGQGRYEQYF. CDR3 coding DNA: TGTGCCAGTAGTATCGCGGGACAGGGAAGGTACGAGCAGTACTTC.